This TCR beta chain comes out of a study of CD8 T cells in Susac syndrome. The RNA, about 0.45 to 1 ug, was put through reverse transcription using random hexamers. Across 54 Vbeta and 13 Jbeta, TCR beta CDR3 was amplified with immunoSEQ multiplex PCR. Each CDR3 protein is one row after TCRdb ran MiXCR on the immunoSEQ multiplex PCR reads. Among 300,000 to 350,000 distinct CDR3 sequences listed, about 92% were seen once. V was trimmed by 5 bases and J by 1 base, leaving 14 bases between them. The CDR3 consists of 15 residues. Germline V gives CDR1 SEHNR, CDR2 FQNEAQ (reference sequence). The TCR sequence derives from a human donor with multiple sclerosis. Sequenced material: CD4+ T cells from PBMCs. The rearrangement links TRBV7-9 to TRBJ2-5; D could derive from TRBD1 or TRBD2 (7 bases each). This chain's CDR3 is CASSPGEGAQETQYF. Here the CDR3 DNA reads TGTGCCAGCAGCCCCGGGGAGGGGGCCCAAGAGACCCAGTACTTC.